Following are 29 T cell receptor beta chains from one sample sequenced in a study of CD8 T cells in ankylosing spondylitis. TCRdb redid the calling of the 5' RACE reads with MiXCR, one entry per CDR3 protein. The repertoire holds about 750,000 distinct CDR3 sequences, with around 19% as singletons. Overall study results and limits: A TCR beta motif of under ten highly homologous variants seemed to mark ankylosing spondylitis blood.

These receptors lack a known antigen. The sequencing sample was made of blood, either unsorted or a sorted T cell fraction (not recorded which). Receptors were obtained from a male donor with ankylosing spondylitis.

The chain links TRBV6-1 to TRBJ1-2; weak D call: TRBD1 (5 bases). CDR1 and CDR2 (germline): MNHNS, SASEGT. The CDR3 loop spans 13 amino acids. V was trimmed by 8 bases and J by 2 bases, leaving 12 bases between them. The CDR3 nucleotides are TGTGCCAGCGGCTCGGGGCCGAACTATGGCTACACCTTC. Amino acids: CASGSGPNYGYTF.

The table lists this clonotype with a few counts. The chain links TRBV27 to TRBJ2-7, with a weak D call TRBD1 (6 bases). CDR3 length equals 15 residues. CDR1 is MNHEY and CDR2 is SMNVEV in the germline V gene (reference sequence). Between the trimmed V and J ends, which lost 4 bases and 0 bases, there was a span of 13 bases. CDR3 DNA sequence: TGTGCCAGCAGTTCAACAGGGCGACGCTCCTACGAGCAGTACTTC. Translated: CASSSTGRRSYEQYF.

CDR3 sequence reads: CASTQGWEGRDEQFF. For the CDR3, the DNA is TGTGCCAGCACCCAGGGGTGGGAGGGCCGCGATGAGCAGTTCTTC. The V gene is TRBV6-2 or TRBV6-3, the J gene TRBJ2-1, with D possibly being TRBD2 (7 bases). The CDR3 is 15 amino acids. Germline-derived CDR1 and CDR2 are MNHEY and SVGEGT. The V end was cut by 7 bases, the J end by 8 bases, with 21 bases between.

V is TRBV7-3 and J is TRBJ2-1; TRBD1 aligns across 11 bases. The V and J ends lost 4 bases and 6 bases, in that order; junction bases with no gene match: 5. Germline values: CDR1 SGHTA, CDR2 FQGTGA. The CDR3 loop spans 15 amino acids. CDR3 in DNA: TGTGCCAGCAGCTGGACAGGGGGCGACCTCAATGAGCAGTTCTTC. Translated: CASSWTGGDLNEQFF.

This clonotype has more than one count but fewer than ten. The chain joins TRBV12-3 or TRBV12-4 to TRBJ2-1; D is unresolved. Trimming removed 3 bases at V and 9 bases at J, with 12 bases between. The CDR3 has 13 amino acids. CDR3 amino acids: CASSFRPHVEQFF. The CDR3 DNA follows: TGTGCCAGCAGTTTCAGGCCCCACGTTGAGCAGTTCTTC.

This clonotype was seen just once. This sequence joins TRBV24-1 and TRBJ2-5; TRBD2 is a possible D gene (7 bases). Trimming removed 4 bases from V and 5 bases from J, with 19 bases in between. The CDR3 is made up of 16 amino acids. Germline CDR1 KGHDR, CDR2 SFDVKD. In nucleotides, the CDR3 is TGTGCCACCAGTGACAACGCTAAACAGGGAGGGGAGACCCAGTACTTC. Amino acids: CATSDNAKQGGETQYF.

This clonotype was counted a few times. The V call is TRBV6-2 or TRBV6-3, the J call TRBJ2-5; 8 nucleotides match TRBD2. V lost 10 bases to trimming and J lost 4 bases; unmatched junction nucleotides: 17. The CDR3 loop spans 16 amino acids. Germline V lookup: CDR1 MNHEY, CDR2 SVGEGT. CDR3 residues: CATGPVGTGGGETQYF. The CDR3 nucleotides read TGTGCCACGGGCCCGGTTGGTACGGGAGGGGGAGAGACCCAGTACTTC.

This clonotype came up a few times. V gene TRBV18 combines with J gene TRBJ1-1, with TRBD1 matching over 9 bases. CDR3 length: 15 amino acids. The J segment lost 4 bases and the V segment lost 3 bases, leaving 6 bases of the junction unmatched. Germline CDR1 reads KGHSH; CDR2 reads LQKENI. CDR3 amino acids: CASSPLQGAGTEAFF. The CDR3 coding sequence is TGTGCCAGCTCACCCTTACAGGGGGCGGGCACTGAAGCTTTCTTT.

The chain joins TRBV10-3 to TRBJ2-1, with 8 bases identical to TRBD2. CDR3 length: 15 amino acids. Germline loops: CDR1 ENHRY, CDR2 SYGVKD. V was clipped by 3 bases and J by 8 bases; unmatched bases: 9. Here the CDR3 DNA reads TGTGCCATCAGTGACCTCGGGACTAGTTCGTATGAGCAGTTCTTC. Translation: CAISDLGTSSYEQFF.

This clonotype has a handful of counts. This chain joins TRBV13 and TRBJ2-1; weak D call: TRBD2 (5 bases). CDR1 PRHDT and CDR2 FYEKMQ come from the germline V gene (reference sequence). This CDR3 contains 15 residues. Trimming took off 0 bases at V and 3 bases at J, with 9 bases between the two ends. The CDR3 region has the DNA TGTGCCAGCAGCTTAGGGGCTAGCTACTACAATGAGCAGTTCTTC. Translated, it gives CASSLGASYYNEQFF.

This clonotype was seen only a few times. The chain couples TRBV20-1 to TRBJ2-1; 13 bases match TRBD2. The CDR3 spans 15 residues. Germline CDR1 reads DFQATT; CDR2 reads SNEGSKA (reference sequence). V dropped 2 bases and J dropped 7; count of bases not matched to a gene: 5. CDR3 in DNA: TGCAGTGCTAGATCGGGACTAGCGGGATGGAATGAGCAGTTCTTC. Its protein is CSARSGLAGWNEQFF.

The J gene is TRBJ1-2, the V gene TRBV2; D is ambiguous. V was clipped by 6 bases and J by 4 bases, with 12 bases between them. CDR3 length: 13 amino acids. Per the germline V gene, CDR1 is SNHLY and CDR2 is FYNNEI. Here the CDR3 DNA reads TGTGCCAGCAGCAGACCGCCAGGCTATGGCTACACCTTC. Translated, it gives CASSRPPGYGYTF.

This clonotype was seen more than once but under ten times. V usage is TRBV4-1 and J usage is TRBJ2-1, with 8 bases matching TRBD2. The CDR3 totals 16 residues. Looked up from germline, CDR1 is MGHRA and CDR2 is YSYEKL. V gave up 2 bases and J gave up 8 bases; unmatched junction bases: 11. The CDR3 loop is CASSQSGGLLFDEQFF. In DNA form, the CDR3 reads TGCGCCAGCAGCCAAAGCGGGGGCCTTTTATTCGATGAGCAGTTCTTC.

The chain uses TRBV25-1 and TRBJ2-5; either TRBD1 or TRBD2 may fit D (5 bases each). The length of the CDR3 is 14 residues. Germline V lookup: CDR1 MGHDK, CDR2 SYGVNS. The germline V and J ends were trimmed by 7 bases and 2 bases, with 14 bases remaining between them. The CDR3 region has the DNA TGTGCCAGCAATGCTTTGGGGGATCAAGAGACCCAGTACTTC. This sequence encodes CASNALGDQETQYF.

The rearrangement uses TRBV11-2 and TRBJ2-2; TRBD1 matches at 7 bases. Germline V lookup: CDR1 SGHAT, CDR2 FQNNGV. The CDR3 is 15 amino acids. The V and J ends lost 8 bases and 1 base, in that order; junction bases with no gene match: 7. This CDR3 is CASAEGQLNTGELFF. DNA of the CDR3: TGTGCCAGCGCCGAGGGACAGCTGAACACCGGGGAGCTGTTTTTT. Variable domain in full (rest from reference TRBV11-2 and TRBJ2-2): EAGVAQSPRYKIIEKRQSVAFWCNPISGHATLYWYQQILGQGPKLLIQFQNNGVVDDSQLPKDRFSAERLKGVDSTLKIQPAKLEDSAVYLCASAEGQLNTGELFFGEGSRLTVL.

Concerning this clonotype: At one of its ends the junction is not consistent with the germline gene, which may arise from a read error. The chain uses TRBV7-9 and TRBJ2-7, with D perhaps being TRBD1 or TRBD2 (5 bases each). This CDR3 has 16 residues. Germline CDR1 is SEHNR and CDR2 is FQNEAQ (reference sequence). CDR3 DNA: TGTGCCAGCAGCTTAGTCGGGGCAGGGCACTCCTACGAGCTGTACTTC. Protein product: CASSLVGAGHSYELYF.

This clonotype was counted only a few times. The chain couples TRBV19 to TRBJ1-1; D remains unclear. Germline values: CDR1 LNHDA, CDR2 SQIVND (reference sequence). CDR3 length equals 12 residues. Trimming cost V 7 bases and J 6 bases, with 12 bases left between them. The CDR3 DNA is TGTGCCAGTATGAGCCCCGGTCCTGAAGCTTTCTTT. Translating it yields CASMSPGPEAFF.

This clonotype was detected only a few times. V and J are TRBV7-9 and TRBJ2-7; 7 nucleotides line up with TRBD1. From germline, CDR1 is SEHNR and CDR2 FQNEAQ (reference sequence). The V segment lost 4 bases and the J segment 3 bases; nucleotides outside the gene matches: 9. The CDR3 totals 15 residues. This chain's CDR3 is CASSSGTAKIYEQYF. The CDR3 DNA reads TGTGCCAGCAGCTCCGGGACAGCGAAGATCTACGAGCAGTACTTC.

This clonotype was seen a handful of times. The genes are TRBV7-9 and TRBJ2-7, with 7 nucleotides matching TRBD1. Losses at the gene ends were 4 bases for V and 2 bases for J; bases not matched to a gene: 11. The germline CDR1 and CDR2 sequences are SEHNR and FQNEAQ (reference sequence). CDR3 size: 16 residues. The CDR3 DNA is TGTGCCAGCAGCTCCTCCGGGACAGTATCACCCTACGAGCAGTACTTC. The encoded protein is CASSSSGTVSPYEQYF.

The rearrangement joins TRBV29-1 to TRBJ2-7; 11 bases are shared with TRBD1. V shed 6 bases and J 5 bases; nucleotides not matched to a gene: 9. The germline gives CDR1 SQVTM, CDR2 ANQGSEA. The CDR3 covers 14 residues. CDR3 nucleotides: TGCAGCGTCTCCGGACAGGGGGCTCTCCACGAGCAGTACTTC. This gives the protein CSVSGQGALHEQYF.

CDR3 protein: CASSPVGSYNEQFF. CDR3 bases: TGTGCCAGCAGCCCGGTTGGCTCTTACAATGAGCAGTTCTTC. The V gene is TRBV7-9, the J gene TRBJ2-1; D gene uncertain. This CDR3 spans 14 amino acids. Trimming stripped 5 bases from V and 4 bases from J, with 12 bases between. The V gene's germline CDR1 is SEHNR and CDR2 FQNEAQ (reference sequence).

This clonotype showed up just a few times. The V and J genes are TRBV27 and TRBJ2-7; TRBD1 agrees at 7 bases. This CDR3 comprises 15 residues. Germline values: CDR1 MNHEY, CDR2 SMNVEV (reference sequence). V lost 6 bases to trimming and J lost 3 bases; unmatched junction nucleotides: 11. The CDR3 region has the DNA TGTGCCAGCAGCTTAACCGACAGGGACCACTACGAGCAGTACTTC. The encoded protein is CASSLTDRDHYEQYF.

The chain couples TRBV14 to TRBJ2-1; D is ambiguous. Looked up from germline, CDR1 is SGHDN and CDR2 is FVKESK. V gave up 6 bases and J gave up 1 base, with 13 bases separating them. The CDR3 is 15 residues long. The CDR3 DNA follows: TGTGCCAGCAGTCCTCAGGAGATTTCCTACAATGAGCAGTTCTTC. This codes for CASSPQEISYNEQFF. Supplemented by reference TRBV14 and TRBJ2-1, the full variable domain reads EAGVTQFPSHSVIEKGQTVTLRCDPISGHDNLYWYRRVMGKEIKFLLHFVKESKQDESGMPNNRFLAERTGGTYSTLKVQPAELEDSGVYFCASSPQEISYNEQFFGPGTRLTVL.

The sample holds a few counts of this clonotype. The V call is TRBV12-3 or TRBV12-4, the J call TRBJ2-5; 8 bases align to TRBD1. V was clipped by 4 bases and J by 5 bases; unmatched bases: 6. This CDR3 contains 14 residues. This CDR3 reads CASSSRGQFETQYF. The CDR3 nucleotides read TGTGCCAGCAGTTCCAGGGGGCAGTTTGAGACCCAGTACTTC.

The sample holds a few counts of this clonotype. The gene calls are TRBV3-1 and TRBJ2-7; D gene unclear. The CDR3 extends over 14 amino acids. CDR1 and CDR2 from the germline V gene are LGHDT and YNNKEL (reference sequence). V lost 1 base to trimming and J lost 3 bases, with 10 bases between them. The CDR3 bases are TGTGCCAGCAGCCAAGGGAACAGCTACTACGAGCAGTACTTC. Its translation: CASSQGNSYYEQYF.

This clonotype showed up just a few times. The V and J genes are TRBV5-1 and TRBJ2-4, with D perhaps matching TRBD1 (6 bases). CDR1 is SGHRS, CDR2 YFSETQ, per germline. V lost 0 bases to trimming and J lost 5 bases, with 15 bases between them. This CDR3 contains 16 residues. CDR3 nucleotides: TGCGCCAGCAGCTTGGGGGCCGGGGACACCCAAAACATTCAGTACTTC. Encoded protein: CASSLGAGDTQNIQYF.

CDR3 DNA sequence: TGTGCCAGCAGTCAGGCATTAGCGGGAGAGCAGTTCTTC. Its translation: CASSQALAGEQFF. The J gene is TRBJ2-1, the V gene TRBV25-1; 8 bases match TRBD2. The CDR3 consists of 13 residues. Germline V gene data show CDR1 as MGHDK and CDR2 as SYGVNS. Unmatched junction bases numbered 7, after V lost 5 bases and J lost 10 bases.

The J gene is TRBJ1-1, the V gene TRBV12-3 or TRBV12-4; maybe TRBD1 (6 bases). CDR3 length equals 14 residues. V lost 6 bases to trimming and J lost 5 bases, with 16 bases between them. CDR3 protein: CASSPRTRGTEAFF. For the CDR3, the DNA is TGTGCCAGCAGCCCAAGGACGAGGGGGACTGAAGCTTTCTTT.

This clonotype has ten or more counts. The chain couples TRBV11-2 to TRBJ2-3, with 8 bases matching TRBD2. The germline CDR1 and CDR2 sequences are SGHAT and FQNNGV. V dropped 0 bases and J dropped 8; count of bases not matched to a gene: 7. This CDR3 is 15 amino acids long. CDR3 sequence (DNA): TGTGCCAGCAGCTTAGATGGAGCGGCGGGGGGTACGCAGTATTTT. Protein sequence: CASSLDGAAGGTQYF.